The following is a TCR beta chain sequence with its context. No antigen is known for it. The sample comes from a study of shared clonotypes between healthy human individuals. Findings and limits, study-wide: Relative to their counterparts shared across all four donors, non-shared clonotypes exhibited diminished generation probabilities.

The CDR3 runs 14 residues. In germline, CDR1 is MNHEY, CDR2 SMNVEV (reference sequence). Germline trimming cut 8 bases from V and 0 bases from J; bases unmatched to any gene: 4. The naive CD8 population came from CD45RO-negative cells selected for CCR7, without terminally differentiated effector memory CD45RA+ cells. Caucasian adults residing in Nashville, Tennessee made up all the donors. Profiled with immunoSEQ multiplex PCR; TCRdb holds only in-frame clones, not every one. Of millions of clones listed, 90% to 95% were seen once; the top ten hold around 1.7%. The source of this sequence is a man younger than 35 in good health. Some clones in this sample may be carry-over from other donors' samples. Input material: naive CD8+ T cells from PBMCs. This chain joins TRBV27 and TRBJ2-1; the match to TRBD1 covers 7 bases. Written as DNA, the CDR3 is TGTGCCAGCTGTCCAGGGGGCTCCTACAATGAGCAGTTCTTC. Translated, it gives CASCPGGSYNEQFF.